This T cell receptor beta chain was found in a study of blood T cell repertoires in COVID-19. Across the study: Samples came from the United States, Italy and Spain, spanning acute and convalescent COVID-19. T cells, B-cell-depleted T cells, or PBMCs provided the cDNA or gDNA that served as material.

Germline trimming cut 5 bases from V and 8 bases from J; bases unmatched to any gene: 7. The germline CDR1 and CDR2 sequences are SEHNR and FQNEAQ (reference sequence). The CDR3 is 15 amino acids. Original data processing: It was from reference gene primer amplification that nucleated cell counts were estimated. Method: immunoSEQ multiplex PCR; TCRdb's copy keeps in-frame clones and lacks some. Clonal size and the V and J genes are those of that table, whereas D and trimming came from the DNA. The sample comprises about 170,000 clones, around 82% of which are singletons, and approximately 7% rests with the top ten. While infection was still active, Seattle patients were enrolled and then followed longitudinally.

This chain uses TRBV7-9 with TRBJ1-6, with 9 positions matching TRBD1. Material: peripheral blood. The receptor's source is an elderly man with COVID-19, enrolled during active disease. CDR3 protein: CASSPFGTGYSPLHF. CDR3 DNA sequence: TGTGCCAGCAGCCCATTTGGGACAGGGTATTCACCCCTCCACTTT.